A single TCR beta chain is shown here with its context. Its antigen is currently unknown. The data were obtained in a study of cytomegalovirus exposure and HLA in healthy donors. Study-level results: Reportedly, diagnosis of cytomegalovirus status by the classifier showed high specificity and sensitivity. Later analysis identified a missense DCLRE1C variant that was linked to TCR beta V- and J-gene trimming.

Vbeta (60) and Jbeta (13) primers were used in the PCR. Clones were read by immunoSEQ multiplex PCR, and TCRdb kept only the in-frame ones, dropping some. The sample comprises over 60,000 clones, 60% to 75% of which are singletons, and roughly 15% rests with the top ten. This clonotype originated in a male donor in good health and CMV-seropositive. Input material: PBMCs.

CDR3 region: CASSGERTSGDNEQFF. CDR3 in DNA: TGTGCCAGTAGTGGGGAGCGGACTAGCGGGGACAATGAGCAGTTCTTC. This rearrangement joins TRBV19 to TRBJ2-1, with TRBD2 matching over 12 bases. The germline V gene has CDR1 LNHDA and CDR2 SQIVND (reference sequence). With 5 bases clipped from V and 5 bases from J, the junction kept 7 bases outside the gene matches. The CDR3 runs to 16 residues.